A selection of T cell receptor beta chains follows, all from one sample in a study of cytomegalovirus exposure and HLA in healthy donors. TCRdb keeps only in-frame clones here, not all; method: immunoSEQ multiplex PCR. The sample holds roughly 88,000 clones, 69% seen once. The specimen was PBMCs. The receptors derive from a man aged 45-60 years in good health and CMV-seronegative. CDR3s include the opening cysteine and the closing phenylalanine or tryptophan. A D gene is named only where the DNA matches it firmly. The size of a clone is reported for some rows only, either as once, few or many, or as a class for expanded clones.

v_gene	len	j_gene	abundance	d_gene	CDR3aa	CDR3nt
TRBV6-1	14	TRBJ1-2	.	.	CASSEARQFYGYTF	TGTGCCAGCAGTGAAGCGCGACAGTTTTATGGCTACACCTTC
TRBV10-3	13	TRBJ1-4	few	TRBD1	CATGTGPEEKLFF	TGTGCCACCGGGACAGGGCCCGAGGAAAAACTGTTTTTT
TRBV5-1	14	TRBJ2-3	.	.	CASSLEGRRDTQYF	TGCGCCAGCAGCTTGGAGGGCCGGAGGGATACGCAGTATTTT
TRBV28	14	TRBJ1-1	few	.	CASSLYARGTEAFF	TGTGCCAGCAGTTTATATGCCAGGGGCACTGAAGCTTTCTTT
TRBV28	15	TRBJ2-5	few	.	CASSLIGGAGETQYF	TGTGCCAGCAGTTTAATTGGGGGCGCCGGGGAGACCCAGTACTTC
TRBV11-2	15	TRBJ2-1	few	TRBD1	CASTSGTGTYNEQFF	TGTGCCAGCACCTCCGGGACAGGGACTTACAATGAGCAGTTCTTC
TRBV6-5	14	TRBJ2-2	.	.	CASSYTRRTGELFF	TGTGCCAGCAGTTACACGCGGAGGACCGGGGAGCTGTTTTTT
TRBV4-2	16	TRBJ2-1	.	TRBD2	CASSQGTSGSYNEQFF	TGTGCCAGCAGCCAAGGGACTAGCGGCTCCTACAATGAGCAGTTCTTC
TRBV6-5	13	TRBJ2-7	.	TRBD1	CASSYRTGGEQYF	TGTGCCAGCAGTTACCGGACAGGGGGCGAGCAGTACTTC
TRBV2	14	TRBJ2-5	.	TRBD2	CASSVLANPETQYF	TGTGCCAGCAGTGTACTAGCGAACCCAGAGACCCAGTACTTC
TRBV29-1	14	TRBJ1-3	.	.	CSAIGQNSGNTIYF	TGCAGCGCTATAGGACAGAACTCTGGAAACACCATATATTTT
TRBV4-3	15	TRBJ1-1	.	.	CASSQLQAAGTEAFF	TGCGCCAGCAGCCAACTACAGGCCGCAGGGACTGAAGCTTTCTTT
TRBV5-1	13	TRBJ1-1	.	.	CASSQIVNTEAFF	TGCGCCAGCAGCCAAATTGTGAACACTGAAGCTTTCTTT
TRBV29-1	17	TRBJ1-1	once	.	CSVEDPHSEGFPREAFF	TGCAGCGTTGAAGATCCCCACAGCGAGGGCTTCCCCAGGGAAGCTTTCTTT
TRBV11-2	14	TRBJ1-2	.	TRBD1	CASSSLRTGSGYTF	TGTGCCAGCAGCTCCCTCCGGACAGGTAGTGGCTACACCTTC
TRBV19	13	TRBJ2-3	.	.	CATAGNVADTQYF	TGTGCTACCGCGGGGAATGTCGCAGATACGCAGTATTTT
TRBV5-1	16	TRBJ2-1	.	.	CASSSLLAGTYNEQFF	TGCGCCAGCAGCTCCCTTTTGGCGGGGACCTACAATGAGCAGTTCTTC
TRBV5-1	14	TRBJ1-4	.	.	CASSFPGANEKLFF	TGCGCCAGCAGCTTTCCAGGGGCTAATGAAAAACTGTTTTTT
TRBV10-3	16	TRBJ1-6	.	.	CAISEYGASYNSPLHF	TGTGCCATCAGTGAATATGGGGCTTCCTATAATTCACCCCTCCACTTT
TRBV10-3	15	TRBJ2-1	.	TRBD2	CATGGAGGTYNEQFF	TGTGCCACCGGGGGAGCGGGGGGTACCTACAATGAGCAGTTCTTC
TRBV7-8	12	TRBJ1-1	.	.	CASSFKGTEAFF	TGTGCCAGCAGCTTCAAGGGGACTGAAGCTTTCTTT
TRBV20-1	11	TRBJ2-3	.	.	CSAIPGDTQYF	TGCAGTGCTATCCCAGGGGATACGCAGTATTTT
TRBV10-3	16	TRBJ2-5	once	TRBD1	CAISEGGDREQETQYF	TGTGCCATCAGTGAAGGCGGGGACAGGGAGCAAGAGACCCAGTACTTC
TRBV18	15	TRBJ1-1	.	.	CASSPQRGGNTEAFF	TGTGCCAGCTCACCACAAAGGGGAGGTAACACTGAAGCTTTCTTT
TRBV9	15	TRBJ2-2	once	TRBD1	CASSTTGGETGELFF	TGTGCCAGCAGCACGACAGGGGGCGAGACCGGGGAGCTGTTTTTT
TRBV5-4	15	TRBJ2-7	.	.	CASSLGSGGPYEQYF	TGTGCCAGCAGCTTGGGGTCCGGGGGGCCCTACGAGCAGTACTTC
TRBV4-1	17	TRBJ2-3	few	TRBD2	CASSRAGLVRSGDTQYF	TGCGCCAGCAGCCGTGCGGGACTAGTACGCTCCGGGGATACGCAGTATTTT
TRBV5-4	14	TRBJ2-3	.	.	CASSRGDPGDTQYF	TGTGCCAGCAGCCGGGGAGATCCGGGAGATACGCAGTATTTT
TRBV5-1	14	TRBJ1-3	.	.	CASSWGGTGNTIYF	TGCGCCAGCAGCTGGGGGGGAACCGGAAACACCATATATTTT
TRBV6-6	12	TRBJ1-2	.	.	CASTNRSYGYTF	TGTGCCAGCACAAACCGGAGCTATGGCTACACCTTC
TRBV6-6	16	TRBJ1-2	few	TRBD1	CASSTLRLRGPYGYTF	TGTGCCAGCAGTACCCTTCGACTTAGGGGGCCCTATGGCTACACCTTC
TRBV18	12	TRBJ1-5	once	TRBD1	CASSDRGQPQHF	TGTGCCAGCTCGGACAGGGGCCAGCCCCAGCATTTT
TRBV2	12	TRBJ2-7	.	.	CASSAGGGEQYF	TGTGCCAGCAGTGCAGGGGGAGGCGAGCAGTACTTC
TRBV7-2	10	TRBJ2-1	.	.	CASSRNEQFF	TGTGCCAGCAGTAGAAATGAGCAGTTCTTC
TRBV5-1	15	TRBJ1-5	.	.	CASSLIPGSNQPQHF	TGCGCCAGCAGCTTGATACCAGGGAGCAATCAGCCCCAGCATTTT
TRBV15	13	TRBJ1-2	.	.	CATTSGLYYGYTF	TGTGCCACCACCTCAGGACTCTACTATGGCTACACCTTC
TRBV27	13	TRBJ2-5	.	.	CASSFTRGETQYF	TGTGCCAGCAGTTTTACGAGAGGGGAGACCCAGTACTTC
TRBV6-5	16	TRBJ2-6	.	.	CASSFWGVAGANVLTF	TGTGCCAGCAGTTTTTGGGGGGTGGCTGGGGCCAACGTCCTGACTTTC
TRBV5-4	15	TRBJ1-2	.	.	CASSLGTGEDYGYTF	TGTGCCAGCAGCTTGGGAACGGGGGAGGACTATGGCTACACCTTC
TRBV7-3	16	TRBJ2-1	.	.	CASSSKAGGSYNEQFF	TGTGCCAGCAGCTCCAAAGCTGGGGGCAGTTACAATGAGCAGTTCTTC
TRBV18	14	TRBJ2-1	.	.	CASSQGVVSNEQFF	TGTGCCAGCTCACAGGGGGTAGTTTCAAATGAGCAGTTCTTC
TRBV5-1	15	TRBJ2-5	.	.	CASSSQFGAYETQYF	TGCGCCAGCAGCTCCCAATTTGGGGCTTATGAGACCCAGTACTTC
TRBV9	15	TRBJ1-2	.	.	CASSVGDWMGYGYTF	TGTGCCAGCAGCGTAGGGGACTGGATGGGCTATGGCTACACCTTC
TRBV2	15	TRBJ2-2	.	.	CASSDILPYTGELFF	TGTGCCAGCAGTGATATACTCCCCTACACCGGGGAGCTGTTTTTT
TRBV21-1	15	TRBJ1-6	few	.	CASSKVGAKGSPLHF	TGTGCCAGCAGCAAAGTGGGGGCAAAAGGGTCACCCCTCCACTTT
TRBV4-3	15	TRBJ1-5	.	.	CASSQNLRGDQPQHF	TGCGCCAGCAGCCAAAATCTTCGTGGAGATCAGCCCCAGCATTTT
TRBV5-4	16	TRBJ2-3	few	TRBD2	CASTNRTSGRLDTQYF	TGTGCCAGCACCAACCGGACTAGCGGGAGATTGGATACGCAGTATTTT
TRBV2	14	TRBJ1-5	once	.	CASHLGYSNQPQHF	TGTGCCAGCCATCTCGGTTATAGCAATCAGCCCCAGCATTTT
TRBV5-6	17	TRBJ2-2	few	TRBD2	CASSLLAGAANTGELFF	TGTGCCAGCAGCTTGTTAGCGGGAGCCGCGAACACCGGGGAGCTGTTTTTT